Listed here are 21 T cell receptor beta chains from one sample, sequenced in a study of tumor-infiltrating lymphocytes in primary liver carcinoma. A constant-region primer served to make TCR beta cDNA from about 500 ng total RNA. It was through three nested multiplex PCR rounds of slightly modified ARM-PCR that TCR beta libraries arose. TRBV1-TRBV30 forward primers paired with a C-beta reverse primer were used in the first two PCR rounds, which ran approximately 10 cycles each. MiXCR was run by TCRdb on the multiplex PCR reads, yielding one entry per CDR3 protein. This sample has roughly 48,000 distinct CDR3 sequences, with about 70% found just once. The study co-extracted DNA and RNA from 20-30 mg of unsorted bulk tissue. The sequenced material came from liver tumor tissue from sampling region 3. Indicated subset: tumor region T3, left-lateral pole. The receptors come from a man aged 40-55 years with primary liver carcinoma and hepatitis B virus infection.

This chain uses TRBV28 with TRBJ2-5; D ambiguous. Germline V gene sequence: CDR1 MDHEN, CDR2 SYDVKM. V was shortened by 3 bases and J by 0 bases, with 11 bases between the two germline ends. CDR3 size: 15 residues. The CDR3 bases are TGTGCCAGCAGTTTCGGTGTCACATACCAAGAGACCCAGTACTTC. As protein: CASSFGVTYQETQYF.

This clonotype is large in the sample. This chain links TRBV11-2 with TRBJ2-4, with D tentatively TRBD1 or TRBD2 (5 bases each). V dropped 6 bases and J dropped 6 bases, with 21 bases sitting between them. Germline V gene data show CDR1 as SGHAT and CDR2 as FQNNGV. CDR3 size: 16 residues. In DNA form, the CDR3 reads TGTGCCAGCAGTCAGAATGTAAGGGGCGCGGGAAACATTCAGTACTTC. Translated, it gives CASSQNVRGAGNIQYF.

About this clonotype itself: The conserved phenylalanine or tryptophan normally closing the CDR3 is absent here, so this likely arose from a read error. V and J are TRBV7-9 and TRBJ1-6, with D possibly TRBD1 on 6 matching bases. Germline values: CDR1 SEHNR, CDR2 FQNEAQ (reference sequence). CDR3 length: 15 residues. CDR3 sequence: CAISLATGFRSPLHS. CDR3 nucleotide sequence: TGTGCCATCAGCTTAGCCACAGGGTTTCGATCACCCCTCCACTCT.

This clonotype was found once. The rearrangement joins TRBV11-1 to TRBJ2-3, with 9 positions matching TRBD2. CDR3 length equals 16 residues. V shed 5 bases and J 7 bases; nucleotides not matched to a gene: 13. Germline CDR1 reads SGHAT; CDR2 reads FQDESV (reference sequence). CDR3 nucleotides: TGTGCCAGCAGCAAGAGACTAGCGGTTAGCTCATATACGCAGTATTTT. The encoded protein is CASSKRLAVSSYTQYF.

This chain uses TRBV11-2 with TRBJ1-4; a possible D gene is TRBD1 (5 bases). V lost 7 bases and J 3 bases, leaving 24 bases between the germline ends. Germline values: CDR1 SGHAT, CDR2 FQNNGV. The CDR3 is 18 amino acids. In nucleotides, the CDR3 is TGTGCCAGCATCACCGGCCCCCGGGACGGGCGATCTAATGAAAAACTGTTTTTT. It yields the protein CASITGPRDGRSNEKLFF.

Note on this clonotype: Compared with germline, one end of the junction differs, possibly owing to a read error. J is TRBJ2-3 and V is TRBV6-5, with D perhaps TRBD2 (6 bases). CDR3 length equals 15 residues. Germline assignment: CDR1 MNHEY and CDR2 SVGAGI. As DNA, the CDR3 is TGTCCCAGCAGTTACTCGGGCGGGACTGGAGATACGCATTATTTT. Protein sequence: CPSSYSGGTGDTHYF.

This clonotype was detected a few times. The chain joins TRBV6-6 to TRBJ1-2; TRBD1 matches 7 bases. J lost 8 bases, V lost 6 bases, and 15 bases had no gene match. Germline lookup yields CDR1 MNHNY and CDR2 SVGAGI (reference sequence). The CDR3 consists of 15 residues. For the CDR3, the DNA is TGTGCCAGCAGAATTAACCCGGACAGGAGGGACGGCTACACCTTC. It translates to CASRINPDRRDGYTF.

In regard to this clonotype: Its ends do not fully match the called genes, so a read error is possible. The V call is TRBV24-1, the J call TRBJ2-1, with TRBD2 as a possible D gene (6 bases). CDR3 length equals 15 residues. CDR1 KGHDR and CDR2 SFDVKD come from the germline V gene. This CDR3 reads CATSEVGGTYNKQFF. CDR3 bases: TGTGCCACCAGTGAAGTAGGAGGGACCTACAATAAGCAGTTCTTC.

A remark on this clonotype: A junction boundary mismatches the germline segment, possibly from a read error. The V gene is TRBV4-1, the J gene TRBJ1-6; 9 positions agree with TRBD1. CDR1 is MGHRA and CDR2 is YSYEKL in the germline V gene. The CDR3 is 16 amino acids. The CDR3 is CASNQLGQGYNSPLHF. CDR3 in DNA: TGCGCCAGCAACCAACTCGGACAGGGGTATAATTCACCCCTCCACTTC.

As to this clonotype: The CDR3 ends on some other residue instead of the conserved phenylalanine or tryptophan, so this is likely a read error. Here the CDR3 DNA reads TGTGCCGGCAGCTTAGGGCCAGGGCACAGTTCTGGGGCCAACGTCCTGACTCTC. Amino acid sequence: CAGSLGPGHSSGANVLTL. The chain employs TRBV11-2 and TRBJ2-6; weak D call: TRBD1 (5 bases). This CDR3 has 18 residues. The V gene's germline CDR1 is SGHAT and CDR2 FQNNGV.

Concerning this clonotype itself: One end of the junction does not line up with germline, which may come from a read error. The V call is TRBV12-3 or TRBV12-4, the J call TRBJ2-3; no clear D. The CDR3 runs to 16 residues. The CDR3 region is CVSSSFSRPTGDTQYF. CDR3 coding DNA: TGTGTCAGCAGTTCCTTTTCCCGACCTACCGGAGATACGCAGTATTTT.

This clonotype was observed a handful of times. A read error may explain this, as a much larger clone is one base away. This chain joins TRBV5-4 and TRBJ2-3; 7 bases fit TRBD1. Losses at the gene ends were 4 bases for V and 7 bases for J; bases not matched to a gene: 12. Germline V gene sequence: CDR1 SGHNT, CDR2 YYREEE (reference sequence). CDR3 size: 15 residues. The CDR3 DNA reads TGTGCCAGCAGCATAGGGGGCGGCTCACAGAATACGCAGTATTTT. The encoded protein is CASSIGGGSQNTQYF.

The chain couples TRBV6-5 to TRBJ1-2; D not certain. The CDR3 is 13 residues long. The V gene's germline CDR1 is MNHEY and CDR2 SVGAGI. V was cut by 7 bases and J by 7 bases, with 16 bases left in between. Here the CDR3 reads CASTRPPRRGYTF. CDR3 DNA sequence: TGTGCCAGCACCAGACCGCCGCGACGTGGCTACACCTTC.

As concerns this clonotype: Germline and junction disagree at one end, which may indicate a read error. This chain joins TRBV29-1 and TRBJ1-1; D is uncertain. Germline CDR1 is SQVTM and CDR2 is ANQGSEA. The CDR3 is 13 amino acids. The CDR3 here is CSVEAATNTEAFF. CDR3 DNA sequence: TGCAGCGTTGAAGCAGCCACTAACACTGAGGCTTTCTTT.

For this clonotype: Germline is not matched at one junction end, which may reflect a read error. The CDR3 DNA reads as TGTGTCAGCAGCTACGGGAACACCGGGGAGCTGTTTTTT. This codes for CVSSYGNTGELFF. The chain employs TRBV12-3 or TRBV12-4 and TRBJ2-2; the D is unclear. The CDR3 consists of 13 residues.

For this clonotype: At one boundary the junction diverges from the germline segment, which might be a read error. This chain links TRBV12-3 or TRBV12-4 with TRBJ2-7, with a possible D match to TRBD2 (5 bases). This CDR3 has 14 residues. CDR3 sequence reads: CVSSLAFASYEQYF. The CDR3 DNA reads TGTGTCAGCAGTTTAGCGTTTGCGTCATACGAGCAGTACTTC.

The gene calls are TRBV2 and TRBJ1-1; D is ambiguous. The CDR3 loop spans 14 amino acids. Germline CDR1 is SNHLY and CDR2 is FYNNEI. This CDR3 is CTTRPNQENTEAFF. The CDR3 DNA sequence: TGTACCACACGTCCCAATCAGGAGAACACTGAAGCTTTCTTT. The whole variable domain, filled in from reference TRBV2 and TRBJ1-1, reads EPEVTQTPSHQVTQMGQEVILRCVPISNHLYFYWYRQILGQKVEFLVSFYNNEISEKSEIFDDQFSVERPDGSNFTLKIRSTKLEDSAMYFCTTRPNQENTEAFFGQGTRLTVV.

With regard to this clonotype: One end of the junction does not line up with germline, which may come from a read error. This chain links TRBV4-1 with TRBJ2-1; 9 nucleotides align to TRBD2. The V gene's germline CDR1 is MGHRA and CDR2 YSYEKL. The length of the CDR3 is 14 residues. CDR3: CASGQAGGYNDQFF. The CDR3 region has the DNA TGCGCCAGCGGCCAAGCGGGAGGCTACAATGATCAGTTCTTC.

The rearrangement joins TRBV6-1 to TRBJ2-6; D may be TRBD1 (6 bases). The V gene lost 9 bases and the J gene lost 19 bases, with 34 bases spanning the gap. The CDR3 sequence is 16 residues long. Germline V gene sequence: CDR1 MNHNS, CDR2 SASEGT. DNA of the CDR3: TGTGCCAGTACCAGGACAGCGGACTCTGGGGCCAACGTCGTCACTTTC. It specifies CASTRTADSGANVVTF.

The chain has TRBV5-6 and TRBJ2-7; 10 bases are a match to TRBD2. From germline, CDR1 is SGHDT and CDR2 YYEEEE. The V and J ends lost 2 bases and 3 bases, in that order; junction bases with no gene match: 5. This CDR3 contains 15 residues. CDR3 sequence: CASSLELAGYYEQYF. CDR3 DNA: TGTGCCAGCAGCTTAGAACTAGCGGGGTACTACGAGCAGTACTTC.

The table lists this clonotype with a count of one. The chain recombines TRBV29-1 with TRBJ2-3, with D uncertain. V shed 2 bases and J shed 8 bases, with 11 bases lying between them. The CDR3 runs to 12 residues. Per the germline V gene, CDR1 is SQVTM and CDR2 is ANQGSEA. CDR3 sequence reads: CSVEMATTTQYF. In DNA, the CDR3 is TGCAGCGTTGAAATGGCGACGACTACGCAGTATTTT.